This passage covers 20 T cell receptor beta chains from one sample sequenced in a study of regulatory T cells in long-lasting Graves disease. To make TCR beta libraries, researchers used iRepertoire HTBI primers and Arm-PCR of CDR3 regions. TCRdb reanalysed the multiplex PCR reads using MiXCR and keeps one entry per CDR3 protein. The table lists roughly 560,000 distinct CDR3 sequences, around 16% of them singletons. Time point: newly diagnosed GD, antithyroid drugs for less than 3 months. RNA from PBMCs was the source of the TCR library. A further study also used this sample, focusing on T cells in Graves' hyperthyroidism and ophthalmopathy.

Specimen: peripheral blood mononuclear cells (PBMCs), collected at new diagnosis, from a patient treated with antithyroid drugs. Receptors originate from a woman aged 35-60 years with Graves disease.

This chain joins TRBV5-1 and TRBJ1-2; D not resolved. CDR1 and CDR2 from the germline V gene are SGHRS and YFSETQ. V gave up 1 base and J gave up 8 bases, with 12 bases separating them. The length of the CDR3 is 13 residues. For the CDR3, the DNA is TGCGCCAGCAGCTTGTACGGGGAGCGAGGCTACACCTTC. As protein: CASSLYGERGYTF.

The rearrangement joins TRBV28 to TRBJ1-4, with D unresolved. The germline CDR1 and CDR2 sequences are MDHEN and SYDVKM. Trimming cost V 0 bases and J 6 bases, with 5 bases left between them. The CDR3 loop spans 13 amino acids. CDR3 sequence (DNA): TGTGCCAGCAGTTTATGGAGCGATGAAAAACTGTTTTTT. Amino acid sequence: CASSLWSDEKLFF.

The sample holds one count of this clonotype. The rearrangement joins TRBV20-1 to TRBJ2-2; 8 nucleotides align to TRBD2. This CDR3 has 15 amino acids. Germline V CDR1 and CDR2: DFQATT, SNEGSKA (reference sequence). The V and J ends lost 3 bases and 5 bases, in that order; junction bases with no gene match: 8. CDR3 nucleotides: TGCAGTGCTAGTTTCAGCGGGGGTGGTACCGGGGAGCTGTTTTTT. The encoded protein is CSASFSGGGTGELFF.

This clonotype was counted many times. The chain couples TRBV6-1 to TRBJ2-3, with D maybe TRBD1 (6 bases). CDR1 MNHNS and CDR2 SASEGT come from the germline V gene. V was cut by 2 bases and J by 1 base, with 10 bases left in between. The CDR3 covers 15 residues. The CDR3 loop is CASSESSGGTDTQYF. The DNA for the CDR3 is TGTGCCAGCAGTGAAAGTTCAGGGGGCACAGATACGCAGTATTTT.

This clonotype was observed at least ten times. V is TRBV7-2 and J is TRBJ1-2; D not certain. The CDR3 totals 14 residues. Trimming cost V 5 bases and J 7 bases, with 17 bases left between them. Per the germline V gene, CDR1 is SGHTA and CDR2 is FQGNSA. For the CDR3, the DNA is TGTGCCAGCAGCCTAGGACCCTCTTCCGTTGGCTACACCTTC. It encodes CASSLGPSSVGYTF.

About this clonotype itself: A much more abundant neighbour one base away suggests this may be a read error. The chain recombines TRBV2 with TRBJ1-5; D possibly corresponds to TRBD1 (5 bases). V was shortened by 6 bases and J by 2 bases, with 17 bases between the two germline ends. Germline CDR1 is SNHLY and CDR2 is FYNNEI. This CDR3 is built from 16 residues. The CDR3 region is CASRFRGWTGNQPQHF. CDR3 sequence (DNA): TGTGCCAGCAGATTTAGGGGATGGACGGGCAATCAGCCCCAGCATTTT.

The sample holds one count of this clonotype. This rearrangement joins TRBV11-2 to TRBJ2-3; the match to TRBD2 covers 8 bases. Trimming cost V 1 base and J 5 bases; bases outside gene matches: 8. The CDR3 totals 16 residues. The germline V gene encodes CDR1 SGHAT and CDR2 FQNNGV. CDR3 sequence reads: CASSLGPGGAGDTQYF. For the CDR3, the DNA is TGTGCCAGCAGCTTAGGCCCGGGGGGGGCTGGAGATACGCAGTATTTT.

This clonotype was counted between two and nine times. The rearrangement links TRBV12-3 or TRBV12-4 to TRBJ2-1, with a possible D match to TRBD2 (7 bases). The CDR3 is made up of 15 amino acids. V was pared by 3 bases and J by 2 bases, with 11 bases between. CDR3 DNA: TGTGCCAGCAGTTTTTTAGGGGGGGCCTACAATGAGCAGTTCTTC. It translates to CASSFLGGAYNEQFF.

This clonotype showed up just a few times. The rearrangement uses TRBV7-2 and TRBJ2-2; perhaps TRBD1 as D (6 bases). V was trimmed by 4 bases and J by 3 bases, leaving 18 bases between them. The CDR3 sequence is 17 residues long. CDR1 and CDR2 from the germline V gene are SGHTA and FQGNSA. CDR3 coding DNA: TGTGCCAGCAGCTACAATCAATGGGGGCTCGACACCGGGGAGCTGTTTTTT. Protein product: CASSYNQWGLDTGELFF.

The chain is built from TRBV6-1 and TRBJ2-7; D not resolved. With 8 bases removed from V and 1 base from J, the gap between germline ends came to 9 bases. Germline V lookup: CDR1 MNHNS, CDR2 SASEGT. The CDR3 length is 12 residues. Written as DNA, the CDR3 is TGTGCCAGCGGTACAGATTCCTACGAGCAGTACTTC. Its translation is CASGTDSYEQYF.

The CDR3 spells CASSQGRTSGGYEQYF. CDR3 sequence (DNA): TGTGCCAGCAGCCAAGGTCGGACTAGCGGGGGCTACGAGCAGTACTTC. The V call is TRBV3-1, the J call TRBJ2-7; the match to TRBD2 covers 13 bases. The ends lost 1 base at V and 3 bases at J; junction bases unmatched: 3. The CDR3 has 16 residues. Germline CDR1 LGHDT, CDR2 YNNKEL (reference sequence).

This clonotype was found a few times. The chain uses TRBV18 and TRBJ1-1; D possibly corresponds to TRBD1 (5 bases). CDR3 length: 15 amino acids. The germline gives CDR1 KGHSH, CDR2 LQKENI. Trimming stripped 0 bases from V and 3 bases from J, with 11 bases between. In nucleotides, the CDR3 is TGTGCCAGCTCACCACCCGCCAGGGTTGACACTGAAGCTTTCTTT. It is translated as CASSPPARVDTEAFF.

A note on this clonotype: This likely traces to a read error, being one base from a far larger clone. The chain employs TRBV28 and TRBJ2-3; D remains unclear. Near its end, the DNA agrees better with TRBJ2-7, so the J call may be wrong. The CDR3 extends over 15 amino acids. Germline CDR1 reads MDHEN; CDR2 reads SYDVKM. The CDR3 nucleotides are TGTGCCAGCAGCCCCACCCCCGACGGTGCCCACGAGCAGTACTTC. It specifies CASSPTPDGAHEQYF.

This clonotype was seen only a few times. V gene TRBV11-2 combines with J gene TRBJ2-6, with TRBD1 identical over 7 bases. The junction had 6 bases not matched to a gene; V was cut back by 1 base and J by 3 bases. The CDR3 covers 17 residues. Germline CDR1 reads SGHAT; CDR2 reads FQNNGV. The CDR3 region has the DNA TGTGCCAGCAGCTTAGGCGTAGGGGGCTATGGGGCCAACGTCCTGACTTTC. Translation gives CASSLGVGGYGANVLTF. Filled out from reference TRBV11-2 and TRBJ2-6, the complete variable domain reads EAGVAQSPRYKIIEKRQSVAFWCNPISGHATLYWYQQILGQGPKLLIQFQNNGVVDDSQLPKDRFSAERLKGVDSTLKIQPAKLEDSAVYLCASSLGVGGYGANVLTFGAGSRLTVL.

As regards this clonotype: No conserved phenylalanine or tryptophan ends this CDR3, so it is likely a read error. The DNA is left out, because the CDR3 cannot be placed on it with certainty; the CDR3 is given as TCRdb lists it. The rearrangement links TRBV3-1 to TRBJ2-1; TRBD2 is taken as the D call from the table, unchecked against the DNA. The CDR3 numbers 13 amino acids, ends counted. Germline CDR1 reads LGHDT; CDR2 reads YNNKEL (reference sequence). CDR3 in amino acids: CASSPGTIYEQSL.

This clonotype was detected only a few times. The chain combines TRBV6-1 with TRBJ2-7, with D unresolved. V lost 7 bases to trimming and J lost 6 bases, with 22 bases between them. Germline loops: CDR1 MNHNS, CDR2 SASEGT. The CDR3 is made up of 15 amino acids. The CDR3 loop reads CASTLPWGGVGEQYF. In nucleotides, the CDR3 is TGTGCCAGCACCCTCCCCTGGGGTGGGGTAGGCGAGCAGTACTTC.

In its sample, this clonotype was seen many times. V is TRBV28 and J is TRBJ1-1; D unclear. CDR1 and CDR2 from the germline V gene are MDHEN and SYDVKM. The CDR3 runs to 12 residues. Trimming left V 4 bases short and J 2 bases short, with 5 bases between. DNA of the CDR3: TGTGCCAGCAGTTGGTCTAACACTGAAGCTTTCTTT. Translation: CASSWSNTEAFF.

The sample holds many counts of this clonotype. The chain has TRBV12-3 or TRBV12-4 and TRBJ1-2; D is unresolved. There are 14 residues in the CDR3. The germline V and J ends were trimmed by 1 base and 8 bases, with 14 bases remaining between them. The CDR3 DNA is TGTGCCAGCAGTTTAGATTTTTCGGTGAACGGCTACACCTTC. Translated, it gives CASSLDFSVNGYTF.

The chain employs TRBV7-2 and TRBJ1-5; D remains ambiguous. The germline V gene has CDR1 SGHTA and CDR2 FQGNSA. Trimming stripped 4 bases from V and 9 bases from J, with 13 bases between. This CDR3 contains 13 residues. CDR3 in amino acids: CASSSDGLRPQHF. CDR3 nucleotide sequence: TGTGCCAGCAGCTCCGACGGGCTTAGGCCCCAGCATTTT.

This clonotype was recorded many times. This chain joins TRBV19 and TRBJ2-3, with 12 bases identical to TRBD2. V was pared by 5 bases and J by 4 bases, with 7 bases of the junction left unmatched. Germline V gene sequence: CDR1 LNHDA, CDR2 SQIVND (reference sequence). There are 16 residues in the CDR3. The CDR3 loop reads CASSLRTSGVADTQYF. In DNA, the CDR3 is TGTGCCAGTAGTCTAAGGACTAGCGGGGTCGCAGATACGCAGTATTTT.